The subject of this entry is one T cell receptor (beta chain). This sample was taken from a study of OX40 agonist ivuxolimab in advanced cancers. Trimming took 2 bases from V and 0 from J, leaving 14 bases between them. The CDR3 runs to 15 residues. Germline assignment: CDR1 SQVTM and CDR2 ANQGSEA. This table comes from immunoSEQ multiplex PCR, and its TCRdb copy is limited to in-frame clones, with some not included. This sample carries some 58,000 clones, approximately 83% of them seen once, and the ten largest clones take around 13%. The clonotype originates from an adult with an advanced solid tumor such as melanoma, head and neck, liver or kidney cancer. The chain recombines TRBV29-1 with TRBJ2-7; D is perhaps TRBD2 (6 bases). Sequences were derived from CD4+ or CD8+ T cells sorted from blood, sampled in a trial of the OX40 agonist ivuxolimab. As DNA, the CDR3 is TGCAGCGTTGAAAGCGGGTATACGAACTCCTACGAGCAGTACTTC. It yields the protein CSVESGYTNSYEQYF.